This is a list of T cell receptor beta chains from one sample in a study of T cell repertoires in cytomegalovirus infection. TCRdb reanalysed the reads using MiXCR and keeps one entry per CDR3 protein. Among 550,000 to 700,000 distinct CDR3 sequences listed, approximately 40% were seen once. No antigens are known for them. The sample in question was cultured PBMCs, obtained from culture after CMV antigen stimulation. These receptors all stem from a human donor in good health (CMV status not recorded). Some clones in this sample may be carry-over from other donors' samples. Each CDR3 is given with its conserved first and last residue. Fields, in order: V gene, D gene, clone size, J gene, CDR3 protein, CDR3 DNA. The D gene is left open where the match is weak. Only part of the rows carry a size: once, few, many, or a class if the clone is expanded.

V gene: TRBV4-3; D gene: TRBD2; clone size: few; J gene: TRBJ2-5; CDR3 protein: CASSQRLAGERKTQYF; CDR3 DNA: TGCGCCAGCAGCCAAAGACTAGCGGGAGAGAGGAAGACCCAGTACTTC
V gene: TRBV6-2/TRBV6-3; D gene: .; clone size: .; J gene: TRBJ2-1; CDR3 protein: CASSPRQNSYNEQFF; CDR3 DNA: TGTGCCAGCAGTCCCCGCCAGAACTCCTACAATGAGCAGTTCTTC
V gene: TRBV10-3; D gene: .; clone size: .; J gene: TRBJ1-2; CDR3 protein: CAISGDRYGYTF; CDR3 DNA: TGTGCCATCAGTGGGGACCGCTATGGCTACACCTTC
V gene: TRBV7-6; D gene: .; clone size: .; J gene: TRBJ2-5; CDR3 protein: CASSLGTPGLRKPQETQYF; CDR3 DNA: TGTGCCAGCAGCTTGGGGACACCGGGACTAAGAAAACCGCAAGAGACCCAGTACTTC
V gene: TRBV7-2; D gene: .; clone size: few; J gene: TRBJ1-6; CDR3 protein: CASSPGIYNSPLHF; CDR3 DNA: TGTGCCAGCAGCCCCGGGATCTATAATTCACCCCTCCACTTT
V gene: TRBV20-1; D gene: .; clone size: .; J gene: TRBJ2-3; CDR3 protein: CSARKQGAGGPTDTQYF; CDR3 DNA: TGCAGTGCTAGAAAACAGGGGGCGGGAGGCCCCACAGATACGCAGTATTTT
V gene: TRBV27; D gene: TRBD1; clone size: .; J gene: TRBJ1-2; CDR3 protein: CASSLYPRQGELYGYTF; CDR3 DNA: TGTGCCAGCAGTTTATACCCCAGACAGGGTGAACTCTATGGCTACACCTTC
V gene: TRBV19; D gene: TRBD2; clone size: .; J gene: TRBJ2-7; CDR3 protein: CGSSHLSAGEPGEQYF; CDR3 DNA: TGTGGCAGTAGTCACCTTTCGGCGGGAGAGCCGGGAGAGCAGTACTTC
V gene: TRBV4-2; D gene: TRBD2; clone size: once; J gene: TRBJ2-7; CDR3 protein: CASSQDSGLAGSQYF; CDR3 DNA: TGTGCCAGCAGCCAAGATTCGGGACTAGCGGGGTCTCAGTACTTC
V gene: TRBV7-9; D gene: TRBD1; clone size: few; J gene: TRBJ1-5; CDR3 protein: CASSPTGGGPQHF; CDR3 DNA: TGTGCCAGCAGCCCTACAGGGGGTGGTCCCCAGCATTTT
V gene: TRBV7-2; D gene: .; clone size: few; J gene: TRBJ2-3; CDR3 protein: CASSLYAGSTDTQYF; CDR3 DNA: TGTGCCAGCAGCTTATATGCCGGGAGCACAGATACGCAGTATTTT
V gene: TRBV2; D gene: .; clone size: .; J gene: TRBJ2-1; CDR3 protein: CASSGLAAFPFF; CDR3 DNA: TGTGCCAGCAGTGGGCTGGCAGCTTTTCCGTTCTTC
V gene: TRBV7-1; D gene: .; clone size: .; J gene: TRBJ1-4; CDR3 protein: CASSPPGPDEKLFF; CDR3 DNA: TGTGCCAGCAGCCCACCTGGGCCGGATGAAAAACTGTTTTTT
V gene: TRBV7-8; D gene: .; clone size: .; J gene: TRBJ1-1; CDR3 protein: CASSLALTVRGEAFF; CDR3 DNA: TGTGCCAGCAGCTTAGCGCTAACGGTGAGGGGTGAAGCTTTCTTT
V gene: TRBV15; D gene: .; clone size: .; J gene: TRBJ1-5; CDR3 protein: CATSRGGGAPNQPQHF; CDR3 DNA: TGTGCCACCAGCAGAGGTGGGGGCGCGCCAAATCAGCCCCAGCATTTT
V gene: TRBV4-3; D gene: .; clone size: .; J gene: TRBJ1-5; CDR3 protein: CASRLRVGDGQPQHF; CDR3 DNA: TGCGCCAGCAGACTGCGGGTCGGGGACGGTCAGCCCCAGCATTTT
V gene: TRBV6-5; D gene: TRBD1; clone size: .; J gene: TRBJ2-3; CDR3 protein: CASRGTATDTQYF; CDR3 DNA: TGTGCCAGCAGAGGGACAGCCACAGATACGCAGTATTTT
V gene: TRBV7-9; D gene: TRBD1; clone size: few; J gene: TRBJ2-7; CDR3 protein: CASSLGSGTGNEQYF; CDR3 DNA: TGTGCCAGCAGCCTAGGCTCCGGGACAGGGAACGAGCAGTACTTC
V gene: TRBV12-3/TRBV12-4; D gene: .; clone size: few; J gene: TRBJ1-2; CDR3 protein: CASSAREGKGANYGYTF; CDR3 DNA: TGTGCCAGCTCCGCACGGGAGGGAAAGGGGGCTAACTATGGCTACACCTTC
V gene: TRBV7-6; D gene: TRBD2; clone size: few; J gene: TRBJ2-3; CDR3 protein: CASSQREGLAAAVEYF; CDR3 DNA: TGTGCCAGCAGCCAACGGGAGGGACTAGCGGCAGCGGTTGAGTATTTT
V gene: TRBV11-2; D gene: .; clone size: few; J gene: TRBJ2-1; CDR3 protein: CASSRTGTSTNEQFF; CDR3 DNA: TGTGCCAGCAGCCGAACCGGGACTTCCACGAATGAGCAGTTCTTC
V gene: TRBV6-5; D gene: .; clone size: .; J gene: TRBJ1-4; CDR3 protein: CASITGGTTNEKLFF; CDR3 DNA: TGTGCCAGCATTACGGGGGGAACAACTAATGAAAAACTGTTTTTT
V gene: TRBV5-4; D gene: TRBD1; clone size: .; J gene: TRBJ2-7; CDR3 protein: CASSLGGYRGNEQYF; CDR3 DNA: TGTGCCAGCAGCTTGGGGGGATACAGGGGGAACGAGCAGTACTTC
V gene: TRBV6-1; D gene: TRBD1; clone size: .; J gene: TRBJ2-2; CDR3 protein: CASGTGFPTGELFF; CDR3 DNA: TGTGCCAGCGGGACAGGGTTCCCCACCGGGGAGCTGTTTTTT
V gene: TRBV7-6; D gene: .; clone size: .; J gene: TRBJ2-2; CDR3 protein: CASSFLASNSGELFF; CDR3 DNA: TGTGCCAGCAGCTTTCTAGCGTCTAACTCTGGGGAGCTGTTTTTT
V gene: TRBV4-2; D gene: .; clone size: .; J gene: TRBJ2-7; CDR3 protein: CASSPDVLEGRQYF; CDR3 DNA: TGTGCCAGCAGCCCCGATGTGCTAGAGGGGAGGCAGTACTTC
V gene: TRBV7-8; D gene: .; clone size: .; J gene: TRBJ2-2; CDR3 protein: CASSLARPGPGELFF; CDR3 DNA: TGTGCCAGCAGCTTAGCTAGGCCGGGTCCGGGGGAGCTGTTTTTT
V gene: TRBV7-2; D gene: .; clone size: .; J gene: TRBJ2-4; CDR3 protein: CASSLRATNIQYF; CDR3 DNA: TGTGCCAGCAGCTTACGGGCCACTAACATTCAGTACTTC
V gene: TRBV7-2; D gene: TRBD2; clone size: many; J gene: TRBJ2-3; CDR3 protein: CASSFSGATDTQYF; CDR3 DNA: TGTGCCAGCAGTTTTAGCGGGGCCACAGATACGCAGTATTTT
V gene: TRBV6-1; D gene: .; clone size: .; J gene: TRBJ1-6; CDR3 protein: CASSAVGMALHF; CDR3 DNA: TGTGCCAGCAGTGCCGTGGGGATGGCCCTCCACTTT
V gene: TRBV2; D gene: TRBD2; clone size: .; J gene: TRBJ2-1; CDR3 protein: CASSDQLAIEQFF; CDR3 DNA: TGTGCCAGCAGTGATCAACTAGCGATTGAGCAGTTCTTC
V gene: TRBV7-9; D gene: TRBD1; clone size: .; J gene: TRBJ2-7; CDR3 protein: CASSLLGQGKYEQYF; CDR3 DNA: TGTGCCAGCAGCCTACTGGGACAGGGGAAGTACGAGCAGTACTTC
V gene: TRBV11-2; D gene: .; clone size: .; J gene: TRBJ2-7; CDR3 protein: CASSLGSGRPYEQYF; CDR3 DNA: TGTGCCAGCAGCTTAGGGTCGGGGCGTCCCTACGAGCAGTACTTC
V gene: TRBV7-9; D gene: .; clone size: few; J gene: TRBJ2-7; CDR3 protein: CASSHRVSGEASYEQYF; CDR3 DNA: TGTGCCAGCAGCCACAGGGTATCAGGGGAGGCCTCCTACGAGCAGTACTTC
V gene: TRBV6-2/TRBV6-3; D gene: .; clone size: .; J gene: TRBJ2-1; CDR3 protein: CASSSRKDEQFF; CDR3 DNA: TGTGCCAGCAGTTCCAGGAAGGATGAGCAGTTCTTC
V gene: TRBV18; D gene: .; clone size: few; J gene: TRBJ2-5; CDR3 protein: CASSPSGTIKETQYF; CDR3 DNA: TGTGCCAGCTCACCATCCGGGACCATCAAAGAGACCCAGTACTTC
V gene: TRBV11-2; D gene: TRBD2; clone size: .; J gene: TRBJ2-5; CDR3 protein: CASSLGLAGWTQYF; CDR3 DNA: TGTGCCAGCAGCCTCGGACTAGCGGGTTGGACCCAGTACTTC
V gene: TRBV7-2; D gene: .; clone size: .; J gene: TRBJ2-1; CDR3 protein: CASSPGAGTRYNEQFF; CDR3 DNA: TGTGCCAGCAGCCCTGGGGCCGGGACACGTTACAATGAGCAGTTCTTC
V gene: TRBV5-1; D gene: .; clone size: .; J gene: TRBJ1-1; CDR3 protein: CASSLEGGGRPAFF; CDR3 DNA: TGCGCCAGCAGCTTGGAGGGGGGGGGCAGGCCGGCTTTCTTT
V gene: TRBV20-1; D gene: .; clone size: .; J gene: TRBJ2-6; CDR3 protein: CSAKRADSGANVLTF; CDR3 DNA: TGCAGTGCTAAACGGGCCGACTCTGGGGCCAACGTCCTGACTTTC
V gene: TRBV7-2; D gene: TRBD1; clone size: many; J gene: TRBJ2-7; CDR3 protein: CASNPRRDSYEQYF; CDR3 DNA: TGTGCCAGCAATCCGCGCCGGGACAGCTACGAGCAGTACTTC
V gene: TRBV3-1; D gene: .; clone size: .; J gene: TRBJ2-5; CDR3 protein: CASSQVEGETQYF; CDR3 DNA: TGTGCCAGCAGCCAAGTTGAGGGGGAGACCCAGTACTTC
V gene: TRBV6-8; D gene: .; clone size: few; J gene: TRBJ2-7; CDR3 protein: CATQMARSYEQYF; CDR3 DNA: TGTGCCACCCAGATGGCCCGCTCCTACGAGCAGTACTTC
V gene: TRBV2; D gene: .; clone size: .; J gene: TRBJ1-5; CDR3 protein: CASSRQTADQPQHF; CDR3 DNA: TGTGCCAGCAGTCGCCAGACGGCAGATCAGCCCCAGCATTTT
V gene: TRBV20-1; D gene: .; clone size: few; J gene: TRBJ1-1; CDR3 protein: CSAREDTLNTEAFF; CDR3 DNA: TGCAGTGCTAGAGAGGACACCCTGAACACTGAAGCTTTCTTT
V gene: TRBV6-1; D gene: .; clone size: .; J gene: TRBJ1-5; CDR3 protein: CASTLGGLRPQHF; CDR3 DNA: TGTGCCAGCACCCTGGGAGGGCTAAGGCCCCAGCATTTT
V gene: TRBV6-6; D gene: .; clone size: .; J gene: TRBJ1-1; CDR3 protein: CASGRVRNTEAFF; CDR3 DNA: TGTGCCAGCGGCAGGGTCCGTAACACTGAAGCTTTCTTT
V gene: TRBV7-2; D gene: TRBD2; clone size: .; J gene: TRBJ2-5; CDR3 protein: CASSLPPDSGGQETQYF; CDR3 DNA: TGTGCCAGCAGTTTACCACCTGATAGCGGGGGGCAAGAGACCCAGTACTTC
V gene: TRBV24-1; D gene: TRBD1; clone size: .; J gene: TRBJ2-3; CDR3 protein: CATSDPTGLYTDTQYF; CDR3 DNA: TGTGCCACCAGTGACCCGACAGGGCTTTACACAGATACGCAGTATTTT
V gene: TRBV5-6; D gene: .; clone size: .; J gene: TRBJ2-2; CDR3 protein: CASSSTLTRAGELFF; CDR3 DNA: TGTGCCAGCAGCTCCACTCTAACGCGCGCCGGGGAGCTGTTTTTT
V gene: TRBV30; D gene: TRBD1; clone size: once; J gene: TRBJ1-5; CDR3 protein: CAWSGQGDQPQHF; CDR3 DNA: TGTGCCTGGAGCGGCCAGGGGGATCAGCCCCAGCATTTT
V gene: TRBV2; D gene: TRBD2; clone size: .; J gene: TRBJ2-5; CDR3 protein: CASSEGLAGIETQYF; CDR3 DNA: TGTGCCAGCAGTGAAGGACTAGCGGGGATAGAGACCCAGTACTTC
V gene: TRBV20-1; D gene: TRBD1; clone size: .; J gene: TRBJ2-1; CDR3 protein: CSATGQGRLNEQFF; CDR3 DNA: TGCAGTGCTACGGGACAGGGCCGACTCAATGAGCAGTTCTTC